This is a list of T cell receptor beta chains from one sample in a study of T-cell memory formation after mild COVID-19. TCRdb ran MiXCR on the 5' RACE reads and lists one entry per CDR3 protein. Seen here are roughly 240,000 distinct CDR3 sequences, approximately 15% observed once, and the top ten hold approximately 2.1%. Sequencing input: PBMCs or a T cell subset sorted from them (not recorded which). These receptor sequences come from an adult woman who had mild COVID-19 (a few samples of this study predate the infection). Cell type and time point are not known. CDR3s include the opening cysteine and the closing phenylalanine or tryptophan. A D gene is named only where the DNA matches it firmly. Only part of the rows carry a size: once, few, many, or a class if the clone is expanded.

V	J	size	D	CDR3	DNA
TRBV24-1	TRBJ1-1	few	-	CATSDTGRYTEAFF	TGTGCCACCAGTGACACAGGGAGATACACTGAAGCTTTCTTT
TRBV5-1	TRBJ2-7	-	-	CASSGGTESYEQYF	TGCGCCAGCAGCGGCGGGACAGAGAGCTACGAGCAGTACTTC
TRBV15	TRBJ2-7	few	TRBD1	CATSRDVPGGHEQYF	TGTGCCACCAGCAGAGATGTGCCAGGGGGCCACGAGCAGTACTTC
TRBV20-1	TRBJ2-7	-	TRBD1	CSEAPRTGGAEQYF	TGCAGTGAAGCCCCTCGGACAGGGGGGGCCGAGCAGTACTTC
TRBV29-1	TRBJ2-1	-	-	CSVDLGAKFNEQFF	TGCAGCGTTGATTTGGGGGCGAAGTTCAATGAGCAGTTCTTC
TRBV6-5	TRBJ2-7	-	TRBD1	CASSFHRGFDEQYF	TGTGCCAGCAGCTTTCACAGGGGGTTCGACGAGCAGTACTTC
TRBV5-6	TRBJ1-5	-	-	CASSAGRSNQPQHF	TGTGCCAGCAGCGCCGGGAGAAGCAATCAGCCCCAGCATTTT
TRBV7-8	TRBJ2-6	-	-	CASSLGVPSSGANVLTF	TGTGCCAGCAGCTTAGGGGTTCCTAGCTCTGGGGCCAACGTCCTGACTTTC
TRBV10-3	TRBJ2-1	-	TRBD2	CAISPLAGAYNEQFF	TGTGCCATCAGCCCCCTAGCGGGGGCCTACAATGAGCAGTTCTTC
TRBV3-1	TRBJ1-2	few	-	CASSQVAGGSWTF	-
TRBV15	TRBJ1-2	-	-	CATSRGPLVMGDGYTF	TGTGCCACCAGCAGAGGTCCATTGGTAATGGGTGATGGCTACACCTTC
TRBV11-3	TRBJ1-1	few	-	CASHRAPNTEAFF	TGTGCCAGCCACCGGGCCCCGAACACTGAAGCTTTCTTT
TRBV7-9	TRBJ2-1	-	TRBD2	CASRATSDSSYNEQFF	TGTGCCAGCAGGGCCACTAGCGACAGCTCCTACAATGAGCAGTTCTTC
TRBV19	TRBJ2-7	-	-	CASSIRLAWDYEQYF	TGTGCCAGTAGTATCCGGCTAGCGTGGGACTACGAGCAGTACTTC
TRBV7-2	TRBJ2-7	-	TRBD1	CASSAPTGVSYEQYF	TGTGCCAGCAGCGCCCCGACAGGGGTCTCCTACGAGCAGTACTTC
TRBV7-8	TRBJ2-7	-	-	CASSPGMYEQYF	TGTGCCAGCAGCCCAGGAATGTACGAGCAGTACTTC
TRBV11-2	TRBJ2-6	-	TRBD1	CASSALRTGESGANVLTF	TGTGCCAGCAGCGCACTGCGGACAGGGGAATCTGGGGCCAACGTCCTGACTTTC
TRBV7-2	TRBJ1-3	-	-	CASSFDRRTLSGNTIYF	TGTGCCAGCAGCTTCGACAGGAGGACCCTCTCTGGAAACACCATATATTTT
TRBV14	TRBJ2-3	few	-	CASSQNEADTQYF	TGTGCCAGCAGCCAAAATGAGGCAGATACGCAGTATTTT
TRBV3-1	TRBJ2-3	few	TRBD1	CASSQERGTGTQYF	TGTGCCAGCAGCCAAGAAAGGGGGACAGGTACGCAGTATTTT
TRBV25-1	TRBJ1-4	-	-	CASSEAEGFLAYEKLFF	TGTGCCAGCAGTGAAGCTGAGGGGTTTTTGGCTTATGAAAAACTGTTTTTT
TRBV11-2	TRBJ2-5	-	-	CASSPCAGQETQYF	TGTGCCAGCAGCCCATGTGCAGGACAAGAGACCCAGTACTTC
TRBV5-1	TRBJ1-4	few	-	CASSQDAATNEKLFF	TGCGCCAGCAGCCAGGATGCTGCAACTAATGAAAAACTGTTTTTT
TRBV5-5	TRBJ1-1	-	-	CASSVVLGETEAFF	TGTGCCAGCAGCGTGGTTCTGGGTGAAACTGAAGCTTTCTTT
TRBV2	TRBJ2-5	few	-	CASSLDRLETQYF	TGTGCCAGCAGTCTGGACCGCCTGGAGACCCAGTACTTC
TRBV20-1	TRBJ1-2	-	-	CSASRGARGYTF	TGCAGTGCCTCTAGGGGGGCGCGAGGCTACACCTTC
TRBV29-1	TRBJ1-5	few	-	CSVGQGSNQPQHF	TGCAGCGTTGGGCAGGGGAGCAATCAGCCCCAGCATTTT
TRBV15	TRBJ2-7	-	TRBD1	CATSSLRDRVAEQYF	TGTGCCACCAGCAGCCTCCGGGACAGGGTCGCCGAGCAGTACTTC
TRBV6-1	TRBJ2-2	few	-	CASTSLGGGPGELFF	TGTGCCAGCACCTCTCTAGGCGGTGGCCCCGGGGAGCTGTTTTTT
TRBV7-9	TRBJ1-1	few	-	CASSLDSSEAFF	TGTGCCAGCAGCTTGGACAGTTCTGAAGCTTTCTTT
TRBV6-1	TRBJ1-1	-	TRBD1	CASRTDRGLSTEAFF	TGTGCCAGCAGGACGGACAGGGGTTTAAGCACTGAAGCTTTCTTT
TRBV5-1	TRBJ1-1	-	-	CASSPGTADTEAFF	TGCGCCAGCAGCCCGGGGACGGCCGACACTGAAGCTTTCTTT
TRBV29-1	TRBJ1-2	few	-	CSVELGVYGYTF	TGCAGCGTTGAGTTGGGGGTGTATGGCTACACCTTC
TRBV24-1	TRBJ2-1	few	TRBD2	CASRTSGTPEAFF	TGTGCCTCTCGGACTAGCGGGACCCCGGAGGCGTTCTTC
TRBV19	TRBJ1-5	once	TRBD1	CASKGQGNQPQHF	TGTGCCAGTAAGGGACAGGGCAATCAGCCCCAGCATTTT
TRBV12-3/TRBV12-4	TRBJ1-4	-	-	CASSLSVGRREKLFF	TGTGCCAGCAGTTTGTCGGTAGGAAGGCGTGAAAAACTGTTTTTT
TRBV20-1	TRBJ2-1	-	TRBD2	CSARVSGGVGEQFF	TGCAGTGCTAGAGTGAGCGGGGGGGTAGGTGAGCAGTTCTTC
TRBV12-3/TRBV12-4	TRBJ2-7	many	-	CASSLGAGEQYF	TGTGCCAGCAGTTTAGGGGCTGGGGAGCAGTACTTC
TRBV2	TRBJ1-4	-	-	CASRFGGSTNEKLFF	TGTGCCAGCAGGTTCGGGGGCTCAACTAATGAAAAACTGTTTTTT
TRBV5-6	TRBJ1-4	once	TRBD1	CASSTTGGLHEKLFF	TGTGCCAGCAGCACCACAGGGGGCCTTCATGAAAAACTGTTTTTT
TRBV12-3/TRBV12-4	TRBJ2-5	few	-	CASSSGWAVGLGETQYF	TGTGCCAGCAGTTCGGGTTGGGCGGTGGGCCTAGGAGAGACCCAGTACTTC
TRBV20-1	TRBJ2-1	-	TRBD2	CSANLREGNYNEQFF	TGCAGTGCTAACCTACGGGAGGGGAACTACAATGAGCAGTTCTTC
TRBV20-1	TRBJ1-5	-	-	CSAKRVQVDQPQHF	TGCAGTGCTAAGAGGGTACAGGTTGATCAGCCCCAGCATTTT
TRBV12-3/TRBV12-4	TRBJ2-1	-	TRBD1	CASTPVTGGNEQFF	TGTGCCAGCACCCCGGTGACAGGGGGCAATGAGCAGTTCTTC
TRBV4-3	TRBJ2-5	few	TRBD2	CASSQALAGQETQYF	TGCGCCAGCAGCCAAGCTCTAGCGGGGCAAGAGACCCAGTACTTC
TRBV12-3/TRBV12-4	TRBJ2-6	-	-	CASSLVSGSSGANVLTF	TGTGCCAGCAGTTTAGTTTCAGGGAGCTCTGGGGCCAACGTCCTGACTTTC
TRBV7-2	TRBJ2-7	few	-	CASSLGTGVVAEQYF	TGTGCCAGCAGCTTAGGGACGGGAGTTGTAGCCGAGCAGTACTTC
TRBV10-3	TRBJ2-7	many	-	CAISSDLGSYEQYF	TGTGCCATCAGTTCGGACTTAGGCTCCTACGAGCAGTACTTC
TRBV12-3/TRBV12-4	TRBJ2-3	many	TRBD1	CASSSTIGTGGSPDPHTQYF	TGTGCCAGCAGTTCCACGATCGGGACAGGGGGCTCCCCTGACCCGCATACGCAGTATTTT
TRBV18	TRBJ2-1	few	-	CASSPRAGGDEQFF	TGTGCCAGCTCACCAAGGGCAGGCGGGGATGAGCAGTTCTTC
TRBV18	TRBJ2-7	-	-	CASSPPRASYEQYF	TGTGCCAGCTCACCACCCAGGGCATCCTACGAGCAGTACTTC
TRBV4-2	TRBJ2-7	many	-	CASSQGYGGNVYEQYF	TGTGCCAGCAGCCAAGGGTACGGGGGAAACGTTTACGAGCAGTACTTC
TRBV4-1	TRBJ2-5	few	-	CASSPLGQKETQYF	TGCGCCAGCAGCCCCCTCGGGCAGAAAGAGACCCAGTACTTC
TRBV6-5	TRBJ2-7	few	TRBD1	CASRYSRDRGYEQYF	TGTGCCAGCAGATACAGCCGGGACAGGGGGTACGAGCAGTACTTC
TRBV20-1	TRBJ2-3	-	TRBD2	CRTVGAGPPPRTDTQYF	TGCAGGACCGTAGGAGCGGGGCCACCCCCACGCACAGATACGCAGTATTTT